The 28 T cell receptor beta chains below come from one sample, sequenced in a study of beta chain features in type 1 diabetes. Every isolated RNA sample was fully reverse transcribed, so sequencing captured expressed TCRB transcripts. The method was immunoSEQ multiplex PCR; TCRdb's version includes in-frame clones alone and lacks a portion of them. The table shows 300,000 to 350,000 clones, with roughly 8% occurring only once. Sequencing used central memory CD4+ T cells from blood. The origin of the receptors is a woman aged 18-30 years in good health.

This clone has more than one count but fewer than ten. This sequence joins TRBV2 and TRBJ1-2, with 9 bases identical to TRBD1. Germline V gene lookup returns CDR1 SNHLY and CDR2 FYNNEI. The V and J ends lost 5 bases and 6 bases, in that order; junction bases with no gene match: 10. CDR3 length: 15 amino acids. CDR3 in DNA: TGTGCCAGCAGTTTTGAGGGACAGGGAAGACATGGCTACACCTTC. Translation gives CASSFEGQGRHGYTF. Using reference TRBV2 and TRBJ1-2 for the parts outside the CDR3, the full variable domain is EPEVTQTPSHQVTQMGQEVILRCVPISNHLYFYWYRQILGQKVEFLVSFYNNEISEKSEIFDDQFSVERPDGSNFTLKIRSTKLEDSAMYFCASSFEGQGRHGYTFGSGTRLTVV.

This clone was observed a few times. CDR3 bases: TGCGCCAGCAGCTGGCTAGCGGGAGGCCCCGGGGAGCTGTTTTTT. Its translation is CASSWLAGGPGELFF. V is TRBV5-1 and J is TRBJ2-2; 11 bases align to TRBD2. The CDR3 is 15 amino acids. After removal of 3 bases from V and 6 bases from J, the junction contained 4 bases not matched to a gene. Germline-derived CDR1 and CDR2 are SGHRS and YFSETQ.

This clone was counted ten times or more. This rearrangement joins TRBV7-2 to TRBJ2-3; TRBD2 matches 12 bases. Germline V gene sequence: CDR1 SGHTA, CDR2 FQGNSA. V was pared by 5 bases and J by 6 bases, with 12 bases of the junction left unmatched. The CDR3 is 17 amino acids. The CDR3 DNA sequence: TGTGCCAGCAGCCCACGGACTAGCGGGAAATCTTTTGATACGCAGTATTTT. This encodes CASSPRTSGKSFDTQYF.

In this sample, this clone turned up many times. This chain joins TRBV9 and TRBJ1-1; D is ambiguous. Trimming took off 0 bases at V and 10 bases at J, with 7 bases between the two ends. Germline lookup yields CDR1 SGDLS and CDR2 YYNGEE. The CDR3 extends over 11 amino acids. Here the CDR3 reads CASSVEGGAFF. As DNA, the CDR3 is TGTGCCAGCAGCGTAGAGGGTGGAGCTTTCTTT.

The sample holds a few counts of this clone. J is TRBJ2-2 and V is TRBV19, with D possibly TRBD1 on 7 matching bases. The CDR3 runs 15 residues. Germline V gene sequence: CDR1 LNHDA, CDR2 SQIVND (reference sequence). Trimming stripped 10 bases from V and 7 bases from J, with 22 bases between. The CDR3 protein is CATDGQEGIGGELFF. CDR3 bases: TGTGCCACAGATGGACAGGAGGGCATCGGCGGGGAGCTGTTTTTT.

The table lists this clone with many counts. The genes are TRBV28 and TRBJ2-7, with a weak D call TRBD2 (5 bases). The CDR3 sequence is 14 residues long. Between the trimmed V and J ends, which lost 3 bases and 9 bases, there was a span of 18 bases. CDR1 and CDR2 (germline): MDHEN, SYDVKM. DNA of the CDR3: TGTGCCAGCAGTTTGAGCGGAAACCCGGGTCGGCAGTACTTC. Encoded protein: CASSLSGNPGRQYF.

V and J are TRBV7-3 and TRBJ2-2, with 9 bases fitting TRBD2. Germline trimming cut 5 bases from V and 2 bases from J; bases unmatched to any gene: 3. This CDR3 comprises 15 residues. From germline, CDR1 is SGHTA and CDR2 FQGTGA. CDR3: CASSPSGTNTGELFF. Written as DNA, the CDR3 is TGTGCCAGCAGCCCTAGCGGGACCAACACCGGGGAGCTGTTTTTT.

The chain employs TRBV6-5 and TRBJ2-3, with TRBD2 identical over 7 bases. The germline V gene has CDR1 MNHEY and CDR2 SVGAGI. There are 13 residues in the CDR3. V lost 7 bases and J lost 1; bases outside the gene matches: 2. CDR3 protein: CASTLAGTDTQYF. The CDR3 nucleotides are TGTGCCAGCACCCTAGCGGGCACAGATACGCAGTATTTT.

This chain's CDR3 is CASSVGVGLETQYF. The CDR3 DNA sequence: TGTGCCAGCAGCGTAGGTGTGGGACTAGAGACCCAGTACTTC. The chain employs TRBV9 and TRBJ2-5, with a weak D call TRBD2 (6 bases). Deletions cut 0 bases from V and 4 bases from J, with 10 bases between. This CDR3 has 14 amino acids. Per germline, CDR1 SGDLS and CDR2 YYNGEE.

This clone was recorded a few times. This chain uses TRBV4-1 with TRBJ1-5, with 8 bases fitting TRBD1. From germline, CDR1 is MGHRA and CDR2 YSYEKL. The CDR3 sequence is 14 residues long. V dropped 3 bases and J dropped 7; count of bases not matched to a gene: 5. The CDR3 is CASSHTTGGQPQHF. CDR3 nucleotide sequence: TGCGCCAGCAGCCATACTACAGGGGGGCAGCCCCAGCATTTT.

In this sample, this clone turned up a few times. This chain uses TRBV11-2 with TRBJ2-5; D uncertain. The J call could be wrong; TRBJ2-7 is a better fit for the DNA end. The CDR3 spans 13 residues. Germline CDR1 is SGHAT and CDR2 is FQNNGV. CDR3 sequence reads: CASSTAGLYEQYF. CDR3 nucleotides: TGTGCCAGCAGCACAGCCGGGTTATACGAGCAGTACTTC.

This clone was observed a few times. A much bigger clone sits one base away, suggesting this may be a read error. The chain's CDR3 is CASSRGTTNEKLFF. The DNA of the CDR3 is TGTGCCAGCAGTCGGGGGACAACTAATGAAAAACTGTTTTTT. The chain carries TRBV6-1 and TRBJ1-4, with D possibly TRBD1 on 5 matching bases. Germline CDR1 MNHNS, CDR2 SASEGT. The CDR3 runs 14 residues. V dropped 5 bases and J dropped 0 bases, with 7 bases sitting between them.

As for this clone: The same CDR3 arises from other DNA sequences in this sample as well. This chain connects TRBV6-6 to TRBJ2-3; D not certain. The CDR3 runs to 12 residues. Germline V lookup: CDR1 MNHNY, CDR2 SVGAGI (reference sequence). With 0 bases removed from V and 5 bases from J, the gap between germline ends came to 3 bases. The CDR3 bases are TGTGCCAGCAGTTACTCGAAAGATACGCAGTATTTT. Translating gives CASSYSKDTQYF.

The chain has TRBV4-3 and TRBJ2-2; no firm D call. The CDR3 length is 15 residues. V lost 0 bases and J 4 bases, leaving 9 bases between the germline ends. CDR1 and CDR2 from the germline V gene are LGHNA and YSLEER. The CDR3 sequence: CASSQEGQFTGELFF. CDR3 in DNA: TGCGCCAGCAGCCAAGAAGGGCAGTTCACCGGGGAGCTGTTTTTT.

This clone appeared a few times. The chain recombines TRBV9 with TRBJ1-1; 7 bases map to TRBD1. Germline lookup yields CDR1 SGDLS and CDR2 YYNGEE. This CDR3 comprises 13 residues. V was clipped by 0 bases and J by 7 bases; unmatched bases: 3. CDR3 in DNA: TGTGCCAGCAGCGTAGCTTGGGACAGTGAAGCTTTCTTT. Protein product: CASSVAWDSEAFF.

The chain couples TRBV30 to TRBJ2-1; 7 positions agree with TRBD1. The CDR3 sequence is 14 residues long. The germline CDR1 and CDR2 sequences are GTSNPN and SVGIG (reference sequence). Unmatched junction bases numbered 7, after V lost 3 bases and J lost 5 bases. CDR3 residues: CAWRYRDSHNEQFF. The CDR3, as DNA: TGTGCCTGGAGGTACAGGGACAGCCACAATGAGCAGTTCTTC.

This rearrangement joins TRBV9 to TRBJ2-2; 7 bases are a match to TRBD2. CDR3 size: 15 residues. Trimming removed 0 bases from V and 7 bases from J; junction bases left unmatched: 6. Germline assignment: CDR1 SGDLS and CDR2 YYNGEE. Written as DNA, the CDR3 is TGTGCCAGCAGCGTAGGGACTAGTTTTAACGGGGAGCTGTTTTTT. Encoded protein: CASSVGTSFNGELFF. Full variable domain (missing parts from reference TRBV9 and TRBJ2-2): DSGVTQTPKHLITATGQRVTLRCSPRSGDLSVYWYQQSLDQGLQFLIQYYNGEERAKGNILERFSAQQFPDLHSELNLSSLELGDSALYFCASSVGTSFNGELFFGEGSRLTVL.

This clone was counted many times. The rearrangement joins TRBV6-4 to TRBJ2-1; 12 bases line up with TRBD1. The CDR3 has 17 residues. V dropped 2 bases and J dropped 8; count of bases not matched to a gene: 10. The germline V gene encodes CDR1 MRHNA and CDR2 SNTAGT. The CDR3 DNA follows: TGTGCCAGCAGTGACAACAGGGCGGGACAGGGGGCCCATGAGCAGTTCTTC. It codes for CASSDNRAGQGAHEQFF.

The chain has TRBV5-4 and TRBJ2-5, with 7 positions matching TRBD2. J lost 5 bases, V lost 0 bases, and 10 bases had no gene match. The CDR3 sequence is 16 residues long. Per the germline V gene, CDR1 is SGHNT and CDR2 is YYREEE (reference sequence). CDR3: CASSLGVAGDSETQYF. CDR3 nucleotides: TGTGCCAGCAGCTTGGGGGTTGCGGGAGACTCCGAGACCCAGTACTTC.

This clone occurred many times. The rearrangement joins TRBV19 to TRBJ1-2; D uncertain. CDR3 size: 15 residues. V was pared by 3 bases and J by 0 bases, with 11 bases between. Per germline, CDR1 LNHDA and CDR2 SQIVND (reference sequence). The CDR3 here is CASSIRSEANYGYTF. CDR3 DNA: TGTGCCAGTAGTATTCGATCCGAAGCTAACTATGGCTACACCTTC.

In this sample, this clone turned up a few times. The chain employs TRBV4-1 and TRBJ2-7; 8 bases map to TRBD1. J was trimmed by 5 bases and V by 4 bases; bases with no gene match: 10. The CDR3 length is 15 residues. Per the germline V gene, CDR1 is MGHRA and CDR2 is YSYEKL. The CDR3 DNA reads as TGCGCCAGCAGCCTACAGACAGGGGTAACCCACGAGCAGTACTTC. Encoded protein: CASSLQTGVTHEQYF.

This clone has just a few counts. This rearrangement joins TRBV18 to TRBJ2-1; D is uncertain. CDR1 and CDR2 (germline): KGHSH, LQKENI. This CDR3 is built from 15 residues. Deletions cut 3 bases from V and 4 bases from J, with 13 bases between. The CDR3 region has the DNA TGTGCCAGCTCACCCGCCCGAGCACAATACAATGAGCAGTTCTTC. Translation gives CASSPARAQYNEQFF.

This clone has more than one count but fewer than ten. CDR3 sequence (DNA): TGTGCCAGCAGCTTACAGGGCAAGGGCACTGAAGCTTTCTTT. Protein sequence: CASSLQGKGTEAFF. The V call is TRBV11-3, the J call TRBJ1-1; TRBD1 might be the D (5 bases). This CDR3 is built from 14 residues. Germline V gives CDR1 SGHNT, CDR2 YENEEA. Trimming removed 2 bases from V and 4 bases from J, with 11 bases in between.

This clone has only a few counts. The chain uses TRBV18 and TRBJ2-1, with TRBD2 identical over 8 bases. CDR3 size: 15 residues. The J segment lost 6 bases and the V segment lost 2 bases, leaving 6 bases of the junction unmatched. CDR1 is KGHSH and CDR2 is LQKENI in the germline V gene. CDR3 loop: CASSPFTLAGNEQFF. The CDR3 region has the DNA TGTGCCAGCTCACCATTCACTCTAGCGGGCAATGAGCAGTTCTTC.

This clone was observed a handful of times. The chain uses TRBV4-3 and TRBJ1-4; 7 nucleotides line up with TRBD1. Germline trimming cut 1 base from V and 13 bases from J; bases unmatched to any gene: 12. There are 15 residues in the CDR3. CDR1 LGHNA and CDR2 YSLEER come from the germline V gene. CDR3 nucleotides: TGCGCCAGCAGCCAAGGGACAGGCACCATGGACAGACTGTTTTTT. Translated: CASSQGTGTMDRLFF.

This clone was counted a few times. The CDR3 reads CASSPPGRGIDTQYF. In DNA, the CDR3 is TGTGCCAGCTCACCACCAGGACGGGGCATAGACACGCAGTATTTT. The rearrangement joins TRBV18 to TRBJ2-3; tentatively, D is TRBD1 or TRBD2 (5 bases each). V shed 0 bases and J shed 9 bases, with 16 bases lying between them. CDR1 is KGHSH and CDR2 is LQKENI in the germline V gene. CDR3 length: 15 amino acids.

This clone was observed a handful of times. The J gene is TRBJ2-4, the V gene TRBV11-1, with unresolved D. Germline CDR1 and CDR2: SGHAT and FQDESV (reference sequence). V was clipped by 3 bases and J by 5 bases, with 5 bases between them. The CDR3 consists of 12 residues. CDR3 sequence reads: CASSFSENIQYF. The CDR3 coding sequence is TGTGCCAGCAGCTTCAGCGAAAACATTCAGTACTTC.

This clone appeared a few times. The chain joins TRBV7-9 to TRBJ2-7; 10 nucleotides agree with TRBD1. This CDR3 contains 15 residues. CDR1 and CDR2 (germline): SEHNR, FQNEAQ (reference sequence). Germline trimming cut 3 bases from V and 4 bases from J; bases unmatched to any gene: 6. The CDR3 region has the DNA TGTGCCAGCAGCTTTACCAGGACAGGGGGATACGAGCAGTACTTC. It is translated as CASSFTRTGGYEQYF. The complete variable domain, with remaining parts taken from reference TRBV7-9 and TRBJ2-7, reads DTGVSQNPRHKITKRGQNVTFRCDPISEHNRLYWYRQTLGQGPEFLTYFQNEAQLEKSRLLSDRFSAERPKGSFSTLEIQRTEQGDSAMYLCASSFTRTGGYEQYFGPGTRLTVT.